The rows below give T cell receptor beta chains drawn from one sample of a study of PD-1 blockade in classical Hodgkin lymphoma. The protocol was immunoSEQ multiplex PCR, while the TCRdb copy is restricted to in-frame clones and leaves out a portion. This sample has about 97,000 clones, with over 80% found just once. The starting material was peripheral blood mononuclear cells (PBMCs), obtained at baseline. These receptors originate from a human donor with classical Hodgkin lymphoma. Both conserved end residues are part of each CDR3. The order of the fields is D gene, V gene, clone size, J gene, CDR3 protein, CDR3 DNA. D genes are given only for firm matches. A row's size may be missing; if present it is once, few, many or a size class.

>TRBD2|TRBV7-2|.|TRBJ2-2
CASSLGLAGVTGELFF
TGTGCCAGCAGCCTGGGACTAGCGGGAGTAACCGGGGAGCTGTTTTTT
>.|TRBV9|.|TRBJ2-5
CASSGSGQPQETQYF
TGTGCCAGCAGCGGGTCAGGACAGCCTCAAGAGACCCAGTACTTC
>TRBD1|TRBV5-6|.|TRBJ2-7
CASSSDRGHEQYF
TGTGCCAGCAGCTCCGACAGGGGCCACGAGCAGTACTTC
>TRBD2|TRBV25-1|.|TRBJ2-7
CASNQRGGNEQYF
TGTGCCAGCAACCAAAGGGGAGGGAACGAGCAGTACTTC
>TRBD2|TRBV5-1|.|TRBJ2-3
CASSLELAGGEDTQYF
TGCGCCAGCAGCTTGGAGTTAGCGGGAGGGGAAGATACGCAGTATTTT
>.|TRBV29-1|.|TRBJ2-6
CSVFSWGANVLTF
TGCAGCGTTTTTTCTTGGGGGGCCAACGTCCTGACTTTC
>.|TRBV27|.|TRBJ2-7
CASREIQGTYEQYF
TGTGCCAGCAGAGAAATCCAGGGAACCTACGAGCAGTACTTC
>.|TRBV5-1|once|TRBJ1-1
CASSLAGSVLTEAFF
TGCGCCAGCAGCTTGGCCGGATCGGTACTCACTGAAGCTTTCTTT
>.|TRBV7-9|.|TRBJ2-5
CASSLNSGPQETQYF
TGTGCCAGCAGCTTAAACAGCGGCCCCCAAGAGACCCAGTACTTC
>.|TRBV5-4|.|TRBJ1-5
CASSFQAFDQPQHF
TGTGCCAGCAGCTTTCAGGCGTTCGATCAGCCCCAGCATTTT
>TRBD1|TRBV5-6|once|TRBJ2-7
CASGRDRDHEQYF
TGTGCCAGCGGCCGGGACAGGGACCACGAGCAGTACTTC
>.|TRBV27|.|TRBJ2-3
CASSLSASTDTQYF
TGTGCCAGCAGTTTGAGCGCGAGCACAGATACGCAGTATTTT
>TRBD1|TRBV5-1|.|TRBJ1-4
CASSFGQGGSLNEKLFF
TGCGCCAGCAGCTTCGGACAGGGAGGTTCTCTTAATGAAAAACTGTTTTTT
>.|TRBV6-5|few|TRBJ1-2
CASSYATDRTYGYTF
TGTGCCAGCAGTTACGCCACGGACAGAACTTATGGCTACACCTTC
>.|TRBV5-4|few|TRBJ2-2
CASSLGGWELFF
TGTGCCAGCAGCTTAGGGGGATGGGAGCTGTTTTTT
>.|TRBV14|.|TRBJ2-1
CASSQQGLRLGGGEQFF
TGTGCCAGCAGCCAGCAGGGGCTAAGGCTTGGGGGGGGTGAGCAGTTCTTC
>TRBD2|TRBV18|.|TRBJ2-1
CASLGTNAQDYNEQFF
TGTGCCAGTCTCGGGACTAATGCTCAAGACTACAATGAGCAGTTCTTC
>.|TRBV5-1|.|TRBJ1-1
CASSLEGATEAFF
TGCGCCAGCAGCTTGGAAGGGGCCACTGAAGCTTTCTTT
>.|TRBV7-2|.|TRBJ2-7
CASSLDPQPYEQYF
TGTGCCAGCAGCTTAGACCCACAGCCCTACGAGCAGTACTTC
>.|TRBV30|.|TRBJ2-3
CAWGEKGTDTQYF
TGTGCCTGGGGTGAGAAGGGCACAGATACGCAGTATTTT
>.|TRBV5-6|.|TRBJ1-2
CASSLGQTVNYGYTF
TGTGCCAGCAGCTTAGGGCAGACAGTGAACTATGGCTACACCTTC
>.|TRBV5-8|.|TRBJ2-1
CASSSGYNEQFF
TGTGCCAGCAGCTCAGGGTACAATGAGCAGTTCTTC
>TRBD2|TRBV19|once|TRBJ2-3
CASRGTSGRRDTQYF
TGTGCCAGTAGGGGGACTAGCGGGAGGCGAGATACGCAGTATTTT
>.|TRBV5-1|.|TRBJ2-5
CASSLVGTGQETQYF
TGCGCCAGCAGCTTGGTGGGCACAGGCCAAGAGACCCAGTACTTC
>TRBD1|TRBV19|.|TRBJ1-1
CASSSQGQMNTEAFF
TGTGCCAGTAGTAGCCAGGGACAGATGAACACTGAAGCTTTCTTT
>.|TRBV7-2|once|TRBJ2-2
CASSPRPATVPGELFF
TGTGCCAGCAGCCCGCGCCCTGCAACTGTACCCGGGGAGCTGTTTTTT
>.|TRBV5-1|.|TRBJ1-2
CASSLAAVGGGYTF
TGCGCCAGCAGCTTGGCGGCAGTGGGGGGCGGCTACACCTTC
>TRBD2|TRBV29-1|.|TRBJ2-1
CSVSILAGHEQFF
TGCAGCGTGTCTATACTAGCGGGCCATGAGCAGTTCTTC
>TRBD1|TRBV7-6|.|TRBJ1-2
CASSSEPQQGRGYTF
TGTGCCAGCAGCTCAGAACCGCAACAGGGGAGAGGCTACACCTTC
>.|TRBV14|.|TRBJ2-3
CASSRQGLSTDTQYF
TGTGCCAGCAGCCGGCAGGGACTTTCCACAGATACGCAGTATTTT
>.|TRBV9|.|TRBJ2-1
CASSVRRNEQFF
TGTGCCAGCAGCGTTCGACGGAATGAGCAGTTCTTC
>.|TRBV2|.|TRBJ1-2
CASSERTFGYTF
TGTGCCAGCAGTGAACGGACATTCGGCTACACCTTC
>.|TRBV7-8|.|TRBJ1-1
CASSNRDPGMNTEAFF
TGTGCCAGCAGCAACCGGGACCCGGGAATGAACACTGAAGCTTTCTTT
>.|TRBV6-1|.|TRBJ2-3
CASSEAGGISTDTQYF
TGTGCCAGCAGTGAAGCAGGGGGAATAAGCACAGATACGCAGTATTTT
>.|TRBV7-9|.|TRBJ1-1
CASSSGRGDTEAFF
TGTGCCAGCAGCTCGGGCAGGGGCGACACTGAAGCTTTCTTT
>TRBD2|TRBV6-1|.|TRBJ2-1
CASRRTSGPYNEQFF
TGTGCCAGCAGGCGAACTAGCGGACCTTACAATGAGCAGTTCTTC
>TRBD2|TRBV29-1|.|TRBJ2-7
CSVSGERGEQYF
TGCAGCGTGAGCGGGGAAAGGGGCGAGCAGTACTTC
>.|TRBV18|.|TRBJ1-1
CASSLDKNTEAFF
TGTGCCAGCTCTTTAGACAAGAACACTGAAGCTTTCTTT
>.|TRBV18|.|TRBJ2-7
CASSPTQGSAQYF
TGTGCCAGCTCACCAACTCAGGGGTCAGCGCAGTACTTC
>TRBD2|TRBV10-2|.|TRBJ2-1
CASSDAGRGEQFF
TGCGCCAGCAGTGATGCAGGGAGGGGTGAGCAGTTCTTC
>TRBD1|TRBV5-1|.|TRBJ1-2
CASSLGTGANYGYTF
TGCGCCAGCAGCCTCGGGACAGGAGCTAACTATGGCTACACCTTC
>.|TRBV10-2|.|TRBJ1-5
CASSQRGGQPQHF
TGCGCCAGCAGCCAAAGGGGCGGTCAGCCCCAGCATTTT
>.|TRBV30|few|TRBJ1-3
CAWSVGGGIYF
TGTGCCTGGAGTGTTGGCGGCGGCATATATTTT
>.|TRBV5-5|.|TRBJ2-3
CASLWGDTRTDTQYF
TGTGCCAGCCTCTGGGGGGACACCCGAACAGATACGCAGTATTTT
>.|TRBV27|.|TRBJ2-5
CASSYRVTETQYF
TGTGCCAGCAGTTACAGGGTCACTGAGACCCAGTACTTC
>.|TRBV6-4|.|TRBJ1-2
CASSGEGRSGYTF
TGTGCCAGCAGTGGTGAAGGGCGGAGCGGCTACACCTTC
>.|TRBV5-1|once|TRBJ2-2
CASSLASGGGGTGELFF
TGCGCCAGCAGCTTGGCCAGCGGAGGGGGTGGCACCGGGGAGCTGTTTTTT
>.|TRBV7-9|once|TRBJ2-5
CASSLLVEIQETQYF
TGTGCCAGCAGCTTACTAGTAGAAATACAAGAGACCCAGTACTTC
>.|TRBV11-2|.|TRBJ2-5
CASTPGGQETQYF
TGTGCCAGCACCCCAGGGGGGCAAGAGACCCAGTACTTC
>.|TRBV9|.|TRBJ2-7
CASSVDSRHSYEQYF
TGTGCCAGCAGCGTAGATTCGCGACACTCTTACGAGCAGTACTTC
>.|TRBV11-3|.|TRBJ1-1
CASSPGGRNTEAFF
TGTGCCAGCAGCCCGGGGGGCCGCAACACTGAAGCTTTCTTT
>.|TRBV7-2|.|TRBJ2-3
CASSPGTPDTQYF
TGTGCCAGCAGCCCTGGGACTCCAGATACGCAGTATTTT
>TRBD2|TRBV11-2|.|TRBJ2-1
CASSEREGHEQFF
TGTGCCAGCAGTGAGCGGGAAGGACATGAGCAGTTCTTC